The 12 T cell receptor beta chains listed next were all sequenced from one sample in a study of identifying expanded T cells in peripheral blood. This table comes from immunoSEQ multiplex PCR, and its TCRdb copy is limited to in-frame clones, with some not included. The sample holds roughly 90,000 clones; about 85% are singletons and the top ten take approximately 4.5%. Sequencing was performed on blood. The receptors shown here come from a person aged 18-70 years in good health.

The chain couples TRBV6-5 to TRBJ2-5; D is tentatively TRBD1 or TRBD2 (5 bases each). The CDR3 consists of 15 residues. Trimming cost V 5 bases and J 5 bases, with 18 bases left between them. The germline gives CDR1 MNHEY, CDR2 SVGAGI. The CDR3 bases are TGTGCCAGCAGTGGCAGGGACCCCAGGGTGGAGACCCAGTACTTC. It yields the protein CASSGRDPRVETQYF.

V is TRBV6-5 and J is TRBJ2-7; TRBD2 aligns across 7 bases. CDR3 length: 14 amino acids. Trimming at V came to 7 bases and at J to 1 base, leaving 7 bases not matched to a gene. Germline CDR1 is MNHEY and CDR2 is SVGAGI. The chain's CDR3 is CASTGTMSSYEQYF. The CDR3 region has the DNA TGTGCCAGCACCGGGACTATGTCATCCTACGAGCAGTACTTC.

The chain couples TRBV2 to TRBJ1-6; D perhaps matches TRBD1 (5 bases). Germline loops: CDR1 SNHLY, CDR2 FYNNEI. Trimming pared 2 bases from V and 8 bases from J, leaving 10 bases between. The CDR3 covers 14 residues. CDR3 protein: CASSERQMYSPLHF. The CDR3 DNA sequence: TGTGCCAGCAGTGAAAGACAGATGTATTCACCCCTCCACTTT. The full variable domain, completed using reference TRBV2 and TRBJ1-6, is EPEVTQTPSHQVTQMGQEVILRCVPISNHLYFYWYRQILGQKVEFLVSFYNNEISEKSEIFDDQFSVERPDGSNFTLKIRSTKLEDSAMYFCASSERQMYSPLHFGNGTRLTVT.

This clone was seen more than once but under ten times. The V gene is TRBV19, the J gene TRBJ1-5; D gene unclear. The CDR3 loop spans 15 amino acids. The germline CDR1 and CDR2 sequences are LNHDA and SQIVND (reference sequence). Trimming cost V 1 base and J 0 bases, with 7 bases left between them. In DNA, the CDR3 is TGTGCCAGTAGTATAGCACAGAATAGCAATCAGCCCCAGCATTTT. Protein: CASSIAQNSNQPQHF.

This clone was detected only once. The rearrangement links TRBV7-8 to TRBJ2-5, with 12 bases lining up with TRBD2. J gave up 5 bases and V 2 bases, and 6 bases lay outside the gene matches. Germline V gene lookup returns CDR1 SGHVS and CDR2 FQNEAQ. This CDR3 spans 16 amino acids. Written as DNA, the CDR3 is TGTGCCAGCAGCTTATCTAGCGGGGGGGCCAAGGAGACCCAGTACTTC. It yields the protein CASSLSSGGAKETQYF.

The chain carries TRBV5-4 and TRBJ2-1, with D possibly TRBD2 on 7 matching bases. Trimming stripped 5 bases from V and 7 bases from J, with 16 bases between. Germline values: CDR1 SGHNT, CDR2 YYREEE (reference sequence). CDR3 length: 14 amino acids. The CDR3 here is CASRITGGLNEQFF. Here the CDR3 DNA reads TGTGCCAGCAGAATAACCGGGGGGCTAAATGAGCAGTTCTTC.

This clone has just a few counts. The chain carries TRBV7-9 and TRBJ1-6; TRBD1 agrees at 7 bases. The CDR3 length is 15 residues. Germline CDR1 reads SEHNR; CDR2 reads FQNEAQ (reference sequence). Losses at the gene ends were 1 base for V and 9 bases for J; bases not matched to a gene: 6. The DNA for the CDR3 is TGTGCCAGCAGCTTAGGACAGGGTAGTAGTTCACCCCTCCACTTT. This codes for CASSLGQGSSSPLHF.

The chain joins TRBV7-2 to TRBJ1-6; D gene unclear. V shed 5 bases and J shed 4 bases, with 3 bases lying between them. The CDR3 runs 12 residues. Germline CDR1 is SGHTA and CDR2 is FQGNSA. The CDR3 region is CASSPYNSPLHF. The CDR3 nucleotides are TGTGCCAGCAGCCCTTATAATTCACCCCTCCACTTT.

The rearrangement joins TRBV2 to TRBJ1-5; D uncertain. Trimming took off 0 bases at V and 5 bases at J, with 14 bases between the two ends. CDR1 and CDR2 (germline): SNHLY, FYNNEI. The CDR3 consists of 16 residues. The CDR3 nucleotides are TGTGCCAGCAGTGAAGCGCGAGGGATGGGAGATCAGCCCCAGCATTTT. Translating it yields CASSEARGMGDQPQHF.

The rearrangement joins TRBV19 to TRBJ1-4; D might be TRBD1 (5 bases). Trimming took off 6 bases at V and 0 bases at J, with 32 bases between the two ends. Germline values: CDR1 LNHDA, CDR2 SQIVND (reference sequence). The CDR3 runs to 22 residues. CDR3 in DNA: TGTGCCAGTAGCCGAGTTGCATTGGAGGGGAGGTCGGTATACGCAACTAATGAAAAACTGTTTTTT. Protein sequence: CASSRVALEGRSVYATNEKLFF.

The chain has TRBV6-5 and TRBJ2-7; 8 positions match TRBD1. CDR1 MNHEY and CDR2 SVGAGI come from the germline V gene. V lost 0 bases to trimming and J lost 2 bases; unmatched junction nucleotides: 3. The CDR3 runs to 15 residues. CDR3 sequence reads: CASSYSGTGTYEQYF. CDR3 sequence (DNA): TGTGCCAGCAGTTACTCGGGGACAGGAACCTACGAGCAGTACTTC.

This chain connects TRBV18 to TRBJ1-1; tentative D call: TRBD1 (6 bases). Trimming took off 5 bases at V and 1 base at J, with 8 bases between the two ends. The CDR3 consists of 13 residues. CDR1 and CDR2 (germline): KGHSH, LQKENI. In DNA form, the CDR3 reads TGTGCCAGCTCAACGGGACAGAACACTGAAGCTTTCTTT. The encoded protein is CASSTGQNTEAFF.